This entry describes one TCR beta chain. The data derive from a study of shared clonotypes between healthy human individuals. Some clones are missing from TCRdb's copy, which holds only in-frame ones; the method was immunoSEQ multiplex PCR. The table has 2 million to 2.5 million clones, 85% to 95% seen once. Naive CD4+ cells were CD45RA-selected; the remaining cells were memory. V lost 3 bases, J lost 3 bases, and 11 bases stayed unmatched. There are 18 residues in the CDR3. The V gene's germline CDR1 is MDHEN and CDR2 SYDVKM. The sample taken for sequencing was naive CD4+ T cells from PBMCs. Subset noted: CD45RA+ positively selected. This TCR came from a man in his late teens or twenties in good health. Some clones in this sample may be carry-over from other donors' samples. The rearrangement uses TRBV28 and TRBJ2-3; 11 positions agree with TRBD2. The CDR3 coding sequence is TGTGCCAGCAGTTTGGGGGTAGCGGGAGGGAGGGGAACAGATACGCAGTATTTT. It is translated as CASSLGVAGGRGTDTQYF.